Listed below are T cell receptor beta chains from one sample, sequenced in a study of blood T cell repertoires in COVID-19. Here immunoSEQ multiplex PCR was the method, and the copy in TCRdb shows in-frame clones only, minus some. Of around 250,000 clones listed, 83% are singletons. Sample: peripheral blood. These TCRs come from a man aged 80 or over with acute or convalescent COVID-19. The CDR3 runs from the conserved cysteine through the conserved F or W. The D gene is left open where the match is weak. Not every row has a clone size; where given, it reads once, few, many or a size class.

cdr3_aa,cdr3_nt,v_call,clone_size,d_call,j_call
CASKISEMTVLGSPLHF,TGTGCCAGCAAGATTTCGGAGATGACAGTACTGGGTTCACCCCTCCACTTT,TRBV27,once,NA,TRBJ1-6
CASSLTGGPEAFF,TGTGCCAGCAGCTTGACAGGGGGGCCTGAAGCTTTCTTT,TRBV6-5,NA,TRBD1,TRBJ1-1
CASSIGTANQPQHF,TGTGCCAGTAGTATAGGGACAGCAAATCAGCCCCAGCATTTT,TRBV19,NA,NA,TRBJ1-5
CASINRGANVLTF,TGTGCCAGTATCAACCGGGGGGCCAACGTCCTGACTTTC,TRBV19,NA,NA,TRBJ2-6
CASSYSGGDNSPLHF,TGTGCCAGCAGTTACTCGGGGGGGGATAATTCACCCCTCCACTTT,TRBV6-5,NA,NA,TRBJ1-6
CASSRIRGTEAFF,TGTGCCAGCAGCCGGATCAGGGGAACTGAAGCTTTCTTT,TRBV5-5,once,NA,TRBJ1-1
CASSLEVYGAGRMNTEAFF,TGTGCCAGCAGCTTAGAGGTCTATGGGGCAGGACGCATGAACACTGAAGCTTTCTTT,TRBV7-2,NA,NA,TRBJ1-1
CASSYGQGGGDTQYF,TGTGCCAGCAGTTACGGTCAGGGGGGTGGCGATACGCAGTATTTT,TRBV6-5,NA,NA,TRBJ2-3
CASSKDTSGRFKYF,TGTGCCAGCAGCAAAGATACTAGCGGGAGGTTTAAGTACTTC,TRBV21-1,NA,NA,TRBJ2-7
CASSYSGVDYGYTF,TGTGCCAGCAGTTATTCCGGGGTTGACTATGGCTACACCTTC,TRBV6-2/TRBV6-3,NA,NA,TRBJ1-2
CASSDWTSGRGYTDTQYF,TGTGCCAGCAGTGATTGGACTAGCGGGAGGGGGTACACAGATACGCAGTATTTT,TRBV2,few,TRBD2,TRBJ2-3
CASSQDLAVPVEQYF,TGTGCCAGCAGCCAAGATTTAGCCGTCCCAGTCGAGCAGTACTTC,TRBV3-1/TRBV3-2,NA,NA,TRBJ2-7
CASSSTILAGVVDTQYF,TGTGCCAGCAGCTCTACGATCCTAGCGGGAGTTGTAGATACGCAGTATTTT,TRBV7-2,NA,TRBD2,TRBJ2-3
CASTKGTDTNYGYTF,TGTGCCAGCACCAAAGGGACAGATACTAACTATGGCTACACCTTC,TRBV5-4,NA,TRBD1,TRBJ1-2
CAWSPPGGVTEAFF,TGTGCCTGGAGTCCCCCCGGAGGGGTCACTGAAGCTTTCTTT,TRBV30,NA,NA,TRBJ1-1
CASSLPGGEAFF,TGCGCCAGCAGCTTACCCGGAGGTGAAGCTTTCTTT,TRBV5-1,NA,NA,TRBJ1-1
CASSVEGAVETQYF,TGTGCCAGCAGCGTAGAAGGGGCTGTCGAGACCCAGTACTTC,TRBV9,NA,NA,TRBJ2-5
CASSYGGANYGYTF,TGTGCCAGCAGTTACGGGGGCGCGAACTATGGCTACACCTTC,TRBV6-2/TRBV6-3,NA,NA,TRBJ1-2
CASSLLLAGGVTDTQYF,TGTGCCAGCAGCTTGCTACTAGCGGGTGGGGTCACAGATACGCAGTATTTT,TRBV5-6,NA,TRBD2,TRBJ2-3
CASIRGGRFQETQYF,TGTGCCAGCATCCGGGGGGGCCGCTTTCAAGAGACCCAGTACTTC,TRBV28,NA,TRBD2,TRBJ2-5
CASNTGMNSPLHF,TGTGCCAGCAATACAGGGATGAATTCACCCCTCCACTTT,TRBV28,once,NA,TRBJ1-6
CASSVQGAPLGDEQFF,TGTGCCAGCAGTGTACAGGGGGCCCCCCTGGGGGATGAGCAGTTCTTC,TRBV6-1,NA,TRBD1,TRBJ2-1
CASSFTSSEQYF,TGTGCCAGCAGCTTCACTAGCAGCGAGCAGTACTTC,TRBV7-9,NA,NA,TRBJ2-7
CASSLDGGGAPETQYF,TGCGCCAGCAGCTTGGATGGTGGCGGGGCTCCGGAGACCCAGTACTTC,TRBV5-1,NA,NA,TRBJ2-5
CASTPEGLETQYF,TGTGCCAGTACCCCGGAGGGTTTAGAGACCCAGTACTTC,TRBV19,NA,NA,TRBJ2-5
CASSQGPTPGQETQYF,TGCGCCAGCAGCCAAGGACCCACGCCGGGCCAAGAGACCCAGTACTTC,TRBV4-1,NA,NA,TRBJ2-5
CASCGAGPYEQYF,TGTGCCAGCTGTGGGGCTGGGCCCTACGAGCAGTACTTC,TRBV3-1/TRBV3-2,NA,NA,TRBJ2-7
CASIRQGRNYGYTF,TGTGCCAGCATCCGACAGGGAAGGAATTATGGCTACACCTTC,TRBV28,once,TRBD1,TRBJ1-2
CASSYSDRDTGELFF,TGTGCCAGCAGTTACTCGGACAGGGACACCGGGGAGCTGTTTTTT,TRBV6-5,NA,TRBD1,TRBJ2-2
CASTPLAGGPGSYNEQFF,TGTGCCAGCACTCCACTAGCGGGAGGGCCAGGATCCTACAATGAGCAGTTCTTC,TRBV14,NA,TRBD2,TRBJ2-1
CASGQGGATGELFF,TGTGCCAGCGGACAGGGAGGTGCCACCGGGGAGCTGTTTTTT,TRBV28,NA,TRBD1,TRBJ2-2
CASLGTANSPLHF,TGTGCCAGCTTAGGGACAGCTAATTCACCCCTCCACTTT,TRBV10-3,NA,TRBD1,TRBJ1-6
CASSPRDRALDTQYF,TGCGCCAGCAGCCCCCGGGACAGGGCATTAGATACGCAGTATTTT,TRBV5-1,NA,TRBD1,TRBJ2-3
CASSELGQSNQPQHF,TGTGCCAGCAGCGAACTCGGACAGAGCAATCAGCCCCAGCATTTT,TRBV9,NA,NA,TRBJ1-5
CAGWGLEGTEAFF,TGTGCCGGTTGGGGGCTTGAGGGCACTGAAGCTTTCTTT,TRBV7-9,NA,NA,TRBJ1-1
CASRVQQGPYEQYF,TGTGCCAGCAGAGTACAACAGGGTCCCTACGAGCAGTACTTC,TRBV6-5,NA,NA,TRBJ2-7
CASSLRTSGFVDEQFF,TGTGCCAGCAGCTTGCGGACTAGCGGGTTTGTCGATGAGCAGTTCTTC,TRBV3-1/TRBV3-2,NA,TRBD2,TRBJ2-1
CSVGQGRGYGYTF,TGCAGCGTTGGACAGGGGCGAGGCTATGGCTACACCTTC,TRBV29-1,NA,TRBD1,TRBJ1-2
CASSALGLAWFF,TGTGCCAGCAGCGCCCTTGGACTAGCGTGGTTCTTC,TRBV27,NA,TRBD2,TRBJ2-1
CASIRQGRPNQPQHF,TGTGCCAGCATTCGACAGGGACGCCCCAATCAGCCCCAGCATTTT,TRBV28,NA,TRBD1,TRBJ1-5
CASSVLAGLETQYF,TGTGCCAGCAGTGTATTGGCGGGGCTGGAGACCCAGTACTTC,TRBV2,many,NA,TRBJ2-5
CASRPGTKVTYNEQFF,TGTGCCAGCAGACCCGGGACTAAAGTGACCTACAATGAGCAGTTCTTC,TRBV2,NA,TRBD2,TRBJ2-1
CASSLASGQVDYEQYF,TGCGCCAGCAGCTTGGCCTCGGGACAGGTGGACTACGAGCAGTACTTC,TRBV5-1,NA,TRBD1,TRBJ2-7
CASSSQDRRSYNEQFF,TGTGCCAGCAGCTCCCAGGACAGGAGATCCTACAATGAGCAGTTCTTC,TRBV12-1,NA,NA,TRBJ2-1
CASSLRDTYEQYF,TGTGCCAGCAGCCTCCGGGACACCTACGAGCAGTACTTC,TRBV6-1,few,NA,TRBJ2-7
CASSLEKGVVGNEQFF,TGCGCCAGCAGCTTAGAGAAAGGGGTGGTGGGCAATGAGCAGTTCTTC,TRBV5-1,NA,NA,TRBJ2-1
CASSVAGTGNTGELFF,TGCGCCAGCAGCGTTGCCGGGACAGGGAATACCGGGGAGCTGTTTTTT,TRBV5-1,NA,TRBD1,TRBJ2-2
CASSSGLPQETQYF,TGCGCCAGCAGCTCGGGACTACCCCAAGAGACCCAGTACTTC,TRBV5-1,NA,TRBD2,TRBJ2-5
CASSPLTTGGNNYGYTF,TGTGCCAGCTCACCACTAACGACAGGGGGTAATAACTATGGCTACACCTTC,TRBV18,NA,TRBD1,TRBJ1-2